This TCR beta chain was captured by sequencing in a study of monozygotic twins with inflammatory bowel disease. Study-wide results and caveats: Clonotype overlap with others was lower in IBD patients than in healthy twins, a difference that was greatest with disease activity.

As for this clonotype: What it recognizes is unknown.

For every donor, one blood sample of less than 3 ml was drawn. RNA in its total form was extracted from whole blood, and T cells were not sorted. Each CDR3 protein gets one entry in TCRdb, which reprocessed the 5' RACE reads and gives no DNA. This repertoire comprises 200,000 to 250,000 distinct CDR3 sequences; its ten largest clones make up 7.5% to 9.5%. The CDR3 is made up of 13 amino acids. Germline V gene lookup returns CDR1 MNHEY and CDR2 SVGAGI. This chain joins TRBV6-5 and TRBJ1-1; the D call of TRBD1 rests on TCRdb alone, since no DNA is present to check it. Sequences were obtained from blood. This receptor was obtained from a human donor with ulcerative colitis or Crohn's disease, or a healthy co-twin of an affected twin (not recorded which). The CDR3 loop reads CASSYSGTGEAFF.